This T cell receptor (beta chain) comes out of a study of molecular identifiers for immune sequencing clone quantification (dated by TCRdb to the late 2010s). For the wider study: For a replicate experiment, the RNA from either approximately 20,000 or 100,000 naive CD8 T cells was divided into five aliquots, and four of those aliquots went on to sequencing. CD8 T cells were used in a methods study to benchmark molecular-identifier clustering-based TCR repertoire sequencing (MIDCIRS) and TCR RNA copy counting.

The library was obtained by PCR. TCRdb records Illumina HiSeq 4000 as the sequencer. Bulk TCR libraries were made following a previously described method, with the TCR primers given in Table S5. Total RNA was purified with the Qiagen AllPrep DNA/RNA kit. Before analysis, reads from multiple sequencing runs of one library were combined. Under the source paper's analysis protocol: Reads were retained only if their TCR constant sequence matched exactly, and those retained reads were trimmed to 150 nt and grouped according to their 12-nt molecular barcodes. Reads inside each barcode group were sub-clustered using a 15% Levenshtein threshold, and a quality-weighted consensus sequence was constructed for each RNA molecule. Non-functional sequences were removed, as were lower-count sequences one edit away from another. Barcode sub-clusters with fewer than 20% of the maximum read count were removed, based on fitting two negative binomial distributions. TCRdb handled the public reads itself, with Q25 trimming in fastp and clone calling in MiXCR, and kept productive beta chains. Identical CDR3 protein sequences are pooled into one entry, listed with their most common genes and DNA. TCRdb, not the authors, supplied the V and J calls. The sample yields approximately 10,000 distinct CDR3 sequences; approximately 20% were counted once. Over 1.5% of the sample is in the top ten clones.

Naive CD8 T cell libraries were made from 20,000 to 1,000,000 sorted cells using 10%, 30% or 50% of purified RNA. Naive CD8 T cells were FACS-sorted as CD8+CD4-CCR7+CD45RA+ on a BD FACSAria II into RLT Plus buffer. Detection sensitivity was tested by spiking Jurkat RNA equal to ten TCR copies' worth into samples containing roughly 18,000-1,000,000 naive CD8 T cells. CD8 T cells were enriched with RosetteSep CD8+ T Cell Enrichment Cocktail and Ficoll-Paque, followed by ACK red cell lysis. Broad study findings and their caveats: In CMV-specific effector cells, clones with more than 20 RNA copies contained over 98% of molecules, whereas in naive cells such clones contained under 1% of molecules. When barcode sub-clustering was not used, chimeric consensus sequences inflated TCR diversity, with chimeras reaching as high as 47%. Approximately 3.3 recovered TCR RNA copies per cell were obtained by modeling, versus 9 to 10 by digital PCR, implying a capture efficiency of 30% to 35%. Spiked-in Jurkat TCR RNA equivalent to a single cell was reported to be detectable even among one million naive CD8 T cells. Highly expanded clone sizes could be underestimated if identical TCR molecules share a barcode. Naive libraries contained spiked-in Jurkat TCR RNA (roughly ten copies' worth), which is not part of the donor repertoire.

Taking its sample share into account, this clonotype is medium-sized (0.01 to 0.1%). Its antigen is unknown. One base away there is no much larger clone; base qualities are not given. Sequences were obtained from naive CD8+ T cells from blood, with Jurkat cell RNA spiked in. The cell subset or site tag for this specimen amounts to: FACS-sorted CD8+CD4-CCR7+CD45RA+ naive T cells. This receptor was identified in a human donor in good health. Some libraries in this study had Jurkat cell RNA spiked in.

CDR3 loop: CSVGTGDKEKLFF. The DNA sequence is as follows: TGCAGCGTCGGTACAGGGGATAAGGAAAAACTGTTTTTT. This chain joins TRBV29-1 to TRBJ1-4; 7 middle bases align to TRBD1. Unmatched junction bases come to 9, with V trimmed by 6 bases and J by 8 bases. The germline V gene provides CDR1 SQVTM and CDR2 ANQGSEA. The CDR3 contains 13 residues, cysteine and phenylalanine counted. CDR3 DNA only is kept here, 39 bases in frame from base 1.